The T cell receptor beta chain under discussion was sequenced for a study of beta chain features in type 1 diabetes. About the research overall: All of the samples together had over 90 million sorted cells examined.

The entirety of the isolated RNA underwent reverse transcription, so expressed TCRB transcripts were sequenced. Data came from immunoSEQ multiplex PCR; TCRdb stores just in-frame clones and leaves some out. Here the sample spans 600,000 or so clones, around 15% being singletons. With regard to this clone: Its matching antigen is unknown.

Every single donor gave one heparinised blood draw, and these averaged approximately 120 mL. Every sorted population was more than 98% pure. This CDR3 is built from 16 residues. Germline V gene data show CDR1 as SGHTA and CDR2 as FQGNSA. J was trimmed by 0 bases and V by 5 bases; bases with no gene match: 9. General study results and limits: For patients and controls alike, PCR might favor shorter templates to the same degree. Significant though moderate, a shortening of TCRB CDR3s appeared in all four CD4+ subsets of Type 1 diabetes patients.

Input material: naive CD4+ T cells from blood. The rearrangement joins TRBV7-2 to TRBJ1-2; TRBD1 matches 7 bases. This receptor was obtained from a man aged 18 to 30 with type 1 diabetes. The DNA for the CDR3 is TGTGCCAGCAGCCCCCGGACAGGCGTAGCTAACTATGGCTACACCTTC. This encodes CASSPRTGVANYGYTF. Variable domain in full (rest from reference TRBV7-2 and TRBJ1-2): GAGVSQSPSNKVTEKGKDVELRCDPISGHTALYWYRQSLGQGLEFLIYFQGNSAPDKSGLPSDRFSAERTGGSVSTLTIQRTQQEDSAVYLCASSPRTGVANYGYTFGSGTRLTVV.